The entry that follows covers one T cell receptor beta chain sequence. This entry comes from a study of T cell changes during pregnancy in multiple sclerosis. Libraries were prepared by immunoSEQ multiplex PCR; TCRdb keeps only in-frame clonotypes and omits some of them. The repertoire holds around 80,000 clones, roughly nine tenths seen once, with 1.4% in the top ten. The material was peripheral blood, obtained before pregnancy. This sequence was found in a female donor with multiple sclerosis, enrolled in a pregnancy study.

Here the CDR3 DNA reads TGTGCCAGCAGTTTATCTAAGGGGTTTGTACTGGAGACCCAGTACTTC. It codes for CASSLSKGFVLETQYF. The chain joins TRBV27 to TRBJ2-5; a possible D gene is TRBD1 (5 bases). This CDR3 is 16 amino acids long. Germline V gene sequence: CDR1 MNHEY, CDR2 SMNVEV (reference sequence). With 0 bases removed from V and 5 bases from J, the gap between germline ends came to 16 bases.